Below are 9 T cell receptor beta chains sequenced from a single sample in a study of T cells in Graves' hyperthyroidism and ophthalmopathy. RNA transcripts served as the template for amplifying TCR beta CDR3 regions. With the HTBI primer set, the TCR CDR3 went through a first round of RT-PCR. Using its own MiXCR run on the multiplex PCR reads, TCRdb lists one record per CDR3 protein. The sample holds some 420,000 distinct CDR3 sequences, roughly an eighth seen once. Sequences were obtained from blood. These receptors were obtained from a woman between 18 and 29 years old with Graves' hyperthyroidism.

Here the CDR3 reads CASSLNRVAGNTIYF. The CDR3 nucleotides are TGTGCCAGCAGCTTGAACAGGGTGGCGGGAAACACCATATATTTT. The chain recombines TRBV7-9 with TRBJ1-3; TRBD1 might be the D (6 bases). Looked up from germline, CDR1 is SEHNR and CDR2 is FQNEAQ (reference sequence). V was trimmed by 3 bases and J by 4 bases, leaving 13 bases between them. The length of the CDR3 is 15 residues.

This clonotype was counted a few times. The J gene is TRBJ2-2, the V gene TRBV12-3 or TRBV12-4, with D perhaps matching TRBD2 (6 bases). V shed 1 base and J shed 8 bases, with 26 bases lying between them. The CDR3 loop spans 19 amino acids. The CDR3 DNA follows: TGTGCCAGCAGTTTAGGGCGGGCTTTGGAGGGAGAATCTTCTGGGGAGCTGTTTTTT. This encodes CASSLGRALEGESSGELFF.

This clonotype was counted many times. This chain links TRBV11-3 with TRBJ2-3; possible D gene TRBD2, 6 bases. The CDR3 consists of 13 residues. Trimming removed 5 bases from V and 5 bases from J, with 11 bases in between. CDR1 is SGHNT and CDR2 is YENEEA in the germline V gene. In DNA, the CDR3 is TGTGCCAGCAGCGGTCGGGAGAGAGATACGCAGTATTTT. It yields the protein CASSGRERDTQYF.

The chain is built from TRBV30 and TRBJ1-3; unclear D gene. The CDR3 sequence is 11 residues long. V was trimmed by 0 bases and J by 5 bases, leaving 2 bases between them. The V gene's germline CDR1 is GTSNPN and CDR2 SVGIG (reference sequence). The CDR3 nucleotides are TGTGCCTGGAGTGTAAGAAACACCATATATTTT. It encodes CAWSVRNTIYF. Variable domain in full (rest from reference TRBV30 and TRBJ1-3): SQTIHQWPATLVQPVGSPLSLECTVEGTSNPNLYWYRQAAGRGLQLLFYSVGIGQISSEVPQNLSASRPQDRQFILSSKKLLLSDSGFYLCAWSVRNTIYFGEGSWLTVV.

The gene calls are TRBV19 and TRBJ2-4; TRBD2 is a possible D gene (6 bases). CDR3 size: 15 residues. V was clipped by 6 bases and J by 0 bases, with 12 bases between them. Looked up from germline, CDR1 is LNHDA and CDR2 is SQIVND (reference sequence). CDR3 residues: CASSVTGVAKNIQYF. CDR3 DNA: TGTGCCAGTAGCGTTACGGGGGTAGCCAAAAACATTCAGTACTTC.

In its sample, this clonotype was seen a few times. The chain has TRBV20-1 and TRBJ2-7; D call uncertain. Deletions cut 5 bases from V and 0 bases from J, with 23 bases between. Germline V lookup: CDR1 DFQATT, CDR2 SNEGSKA (reference sequence). The CDR3 is made up of 17 amino acids. CDR3: CSAQFSRPGLSSYEQYF. CDR3 in DNA: TGCAGTGCTCAATTCTCGAGGCCGGGTTTGAGCTCCTACGAGCAGTACTTC.

This clonotype was counted at least ten times. Written as DNA, the CDR3 is TGTGCCAGCAGTGGGGAAAGAGGGTACGAGCAGTACTTC. It encodes CASSGERGYEQYF. The chain carries TRBV2 and TRBJ2-7, with D maybe TRBD2 (5 bases). The CDR3 has 13 amino acids. The germline CDR1 and CDR2 sequences are SNHLY and FYNNEI. The V gene lost 4 bases and the J gene lost 4 bases, with 11 bases spanning the gap.

This clonotype has ten or more counts. The V and J genes are TRBV5-1 and TRBJ2-3; no firm D call. Germline V gene sequence: CDR1 SGHRS, CDR2 YFSETQ. With 6 bases removed from V and 1 base from J, the gap between germline ends came to 9 bases. The CDR3 spans 13 residues. The CDR3 reads CASTLVGTDTQYF. The CDR3 bases are TGCGCCAGCACCCTGGTAGGCACAGATACGCAGTATTTT.

This clonotype was found many times. The genes are TRBV11-2 and TRBJ1-1; D remains unclear. Germline CDR1 reads SGHAT; CDR2 reads FQNNGV. The V and J ends lost 2 bases and 7 bases respectively, with 14 bases between them. CDR3 length: 14 residues. CDR3 sequence reads: CASSLRARIVEAFF. DNA of the CDR3: TGTGCCAGCAGCTTAAGGGCCCGGATAGTTGAAGCTTTCTTT.